This is a list of T cell receptor beta chains from one sample in a study of T cell responses to AZD1222 COVID-19 vaccine. Measured with immunoSEQ multiplex PCR; TCRdb has only the in-frame clones, and not every one. Counted here are more than 100,000 clones, about 90% occurring once; the ten biggest clones make up 20%. This sample comprised peripheral blood, obtained on day 0 of AZD1222 vaccination. These receptors were taken from an adult in good health. Both conserved end residues are trimmed from each CDR3.

v_call	j_call	cdr3_aa
TRBV4-3	TRBJ2-7	ASSQGRGTYYEQY
TRBV12-3/TRBV12-4	TRBJ1-2	ASSLSGGYT
TRBV24-1	TRBJ2-1	ATSDRDTLAYNEQF
TRBV5-4	TRBJ2-7	ASTDPALYEQY
TRBV6-5	TRBJ1-1	ASSLKDPRNTEAF
TRBV6-2/TRBV6-3	TRBJ2-1	ASSYVGGGYEQF
TRBV10-1	TRBJ2-1	ASGAGGPYNEQF
TRBV27	TRBJ2-7	ASSPFPGQGANSYEQY
TRBV29-1	TRBJ1-4	SARAGDNEKLF
TRBV7-2	TRBJ2-2	ASSLGGLAAGELF
TRBV4-1	TRBJ1-5	ASSQDVSSNQPQH
TRBV9	TRBJ1-3	ASSVDWAAGNTIY
TRBV6-5	TRBJ1-4	ASSTAATNEKLF
TRBV27	TRBJ1-1	ASSDFRGAF
TRBV27	TRBJ1-5	ASSSWNQPQH
TRBV6-2/TRBV6-3	TRBJ2-3	ASSPADTQY
TRBV19	TRBJ1-5	ASSIDFGSPQH
TRBV4-1	TRBJ1-2	ASSQDKSAFSYGYT
TRBV5-1	TRBJ2-2	ASSSGTSGLTGELF
TRBV5-1	TRBJ2-3	ASSLALAGGADTQY
TRBV4-2	TRBJ2-2	ASSQDASGRAMYTGELF
TRBV12-3/TRBV12-4	TRBJ1-1	ASSRGMNTEAF
TRBV27	TRBJ1-2	ASSLWGDYGYT
TRBV3-1/TRBV3-2	TRBJ2-2	ASSQGGQGYGELF
TRBV7-2	TRBJ1-1	ASSHPQGGTEAF